The 26 T cell receptor beta chains listed next were all sequenced from one sample in a study of blood T cell repertoires in COVID-19. Only in-frame clones appear in the TCRdb table, and some are missing; sequencing was by immunoSEQ multiplex PCR. The table has some 300,000 clones, approximately 90% seen once. Sequencing input: PBMCs or T cells enriched from blood (not recorded which). The receptors originated from a woman aged 55-69 years in a cohort exposed to, infected with or recovered from COVID-19 (not recorded which).

The CDR3: CASRRAGATYNEQFF. For the CDR3, the DNA is TGTGCCAGCAGGCGAGCGGGAGCCACCTACAATGAGCAGTTCTTC. The chain is built from TRBV3-1 (or the pseudogene TRBV3-2) and TRBJ2-1; 8 bases align to TRBD2. Germline CDR1 is LGHDT and CDR2 is YNNKEL (reference sequence). CDR3 size: 15 residues. The V gene end was trimmed by 6 bases and the J gene end by 2 bases; junction bases not matched to a gene: 6.

The V and J genes are TRBV20-1 and TRBJ2-1, with D possibly being TRBD2 (6 bases). Between the trimmed V and J ends, which lost 3 bases and 8 bases, there was a span of 20 bases. CDR3 length equals 15 residues. The germline gives CDR1 DFQATT, CDR2 SNEGSKA (reference sequence). CDR3 sequence (DNA): TGCAGTGCTAGTCAAGGGACGACCGGGGACTATGAGCAGTTCTTC. Its translation: CSASQGTTGDYEQFF.

The chain recombines TRBV4-1 with TRBJ2-2; 7 bases fit TRBD1. With 3 bases clipped from V and 5 bases from J, the junction kept 9 bases outside the gene matches. Germline V gives CDR1 MGHRA, CDR2 YSYEKL. The CDR3 is made up of 16 amino acids. CDR3 region: CASSHPPGGWTGELFF. DNA of the CDR3: TGCGCCAGCAGCCACCCCCCAGGGGGTTGGACCGGGGAGCTGTTTTTT.

The V call is TRBV7-3, the J call TRBJ2-1; TRBD2 matches 14 bases. In germline, CDR1 is SGHTA, CDR2 FQGTGA. The CDR3 is made up of 17 amino acids. Trimming removed 1 base from V and 7 bases from J; junction bases left unmatched: 6. The CDR3 sequence is CASSLKGGTSGRNEQFF. The CDR3 DNA follows: TGTGCCAGCAGCTTAAAGGGTGGGACTAGCGGGAGAAATGAGCAGTTCTTC.

The chain links TRBV19 to TRBJ2-7; no clear D. The germline V gene has CDR1 LNHDA and CDR2 SQIVND (reference sequence). Deletions cut 3 bases from V and 0 bases from J, with 9 bases between. This CDR3 spans 14 amino acids. CDR3 nucleotide sequence: TGTGCCAGTAGTATTCGACAAAGCTCCTACGAGCAGTACTTC. Protein product: CASSIRQSSYEQYF.

The chain combines TRBV3-1 (or the pseudogene TRBV3-2) with TRBJ1-1, with D perhaps matching TRBD1 (5 bases). CDR3 length: 14 amino acids. V dropped 4 bases and J dropped 1 base, with 10 bases sitting between them. Germline CDR1 is LGHDT and CDR2 is YNNKEL (reference sequence). The CDR3 DNA reads TGTGCCAGCAGCCTGAGGGACTCGAACACTGAAGCTTTCTTT. Its protein is CASSLRDSNTEAFF.

The chain carries TRBV6-2 or TRBV6-3 and TRBJ2-6, with unresolved D. Germline CDR1 reads MNHEY; CDR2 reads SVGEGT. The CDR3 consists of 15 residues. The V end lost 5 bases, the J end lost 0 bases, and 8 bases lay between the germline ends. For the CDR3, the DNA is TGTGCCAGCAGTCCCCAGTACTCTGGGGCCAACGTCCTGACTTTC. Amino acids: CASSPQYSGANVLTF.

V usage is TRBV3-1 (or the pseudogene TRBV3-2) and J usage is TRBJ1-3; no firm D call. From germline, CDR1 is LGHDT and CDR2 YNNKEL (reference sequence). This CDR3 has 15 amino acids. Trimming removed 0 bases at V and 4 bases at J, with 10 bases between. The CDR3 sequence: CASSQDLSPGNTIYF. For the CDR3, the DNA is TGTGCCAGCAGCCAAGATCTATCGCCCGGAAACACCATATATTTT.

This clone is a singleton in its sample. The chain uses TRBV6-1 and TRBJ1-6; D might be TRBD1 (5 bases). Germline V gene lookup returns CDR1 MNHNS and CDR2 SASEGT. Trimming took 2 bases from V and 7 from J, leaving 21 bases between them. This CDR3 has 18 amino acids. The CDR3 loop is CASSESLFFRGENSPLHF. The CDR3, as DNA: TGTGCCAGCAGTGAATCGCTTTTTTTTCGGGGGGAAAATTCACCCCTCCACTTT.

This clone showed up just a few times. This chain uses TRBV3-1 (or the pseudogene TRBV3-2) with TRBJ1-1; D is possibly TRBD1 (6 bases). This CDR3 has 16 amino acids. V lost 3 bases, J lost 4 bases, and 18 bases lay in between. Germline CDR1 LGHDT, CDR2 YNNKEL (reference sequence). The CDR3 DNA reads as TGTGCCAGCAGCCAGGACCAGGGGCGGGGGGGCACTGAAGCTTTCTTT. Translation gives CASSQDQGRGGTEAFF.

The chain recombines TRBV12-3 or TRBV12-4 with TRBJ2-7; TRBD2 matches at 9 bases. Trimming removed 7 bases from V and 7 bases from J; junction bases left unmatched: 8. The CDR3 covers 13 residues. The CDR3 reads CASKIAGVGEQYF. The DNA for the CDR3 is TGTGCCAGCAAAATAGCGGGAGTTGGGGAGCAGTACTTC.

The chain combines TRBV21-1 with TRBJ2-3; the tabulated D call, TRBD2, remains unverified against the DNA. TRBV21-1 is annotated as a pseudogene. The CDR3 has 16 amino acids. In DNA, the CDR3 is TGTGCCAGCAGCAAAGGTGAGAGTTCTAGCACAGATACGCAGTATTTT. Its protein is CASSKGESSSTDTQYF.

The rearrangement uses TRBV19 and TRBJ2-7; perhaps TRBD1 as D (6 bases). Germline CDR1 reads LNHDA; CDR2 reads SQIVND (reference sequence). V was pared by 1 base and J by 0 bases, with 10 bases between. The CDR3 runs 15 residues. DNA of the CDR3: TGTGCCAGTAGTATAGCCAGGGGTCCCTCCTACGAGCAGTACTTC. It codes for CASSIARGPSYEQYF. Full variable domain (outside the CDR3, taken from reference TRBV19 and TRBJ2-7): DGGITQSPKYLFRKEGQNVTLSCEQNLNHDAMYWYRQDPGQGLRLIYYSQIVNDFQKGDIAEGYSVSREKKESFPLTVTSAQKNPTAFYLCASSIARGPSYEQYFGPGTRLTVT.

V is TRBV7-3 and J is TRBJ2-1; 10 nucleotides match TRBD2. Germline V gene data show CDR1 as SGHTA and CDR2 as FQGTGA. V lost 4 bases to trimming and J lost 5 bases; unmatched junction nucleotides: 8. The CDR3 spans 16 residues. Here the CDR3 DNA reads TGTGCCAGCAGCTCTCCGGGACTAGCGCAAAACAATGAGCAGTTCTTC. Residues: CASSSPGLAQNNEQFF.

The rearrangement joins TRBV18 to TRBJ2-6, with a tentative D call TRBD1 (5 bases). This CDR3 is built from 17 residues. Germline CDR1 KGHSH, CDR2 LQKENI. V lost 4 bases and J lost 1, with 14 bases in between. The CDR3 DNA reads as TGTGCCAGCTCACTGCAGGGCGCCACGTCTGGGGCCAACGTCCTGACTTTC. Encoded protein: CASSLQGATSGANVLTF.

The chain uses TRBV5-1 and TRBJ2-3; no clear D gene. Germline V lookup: CDR1 SGHRS, CDR2 YFSETQ. The V and J ends lost 0 bases and 2 bases respectively, with 13 bases between them. This CDR3 has 16 residues. Written as DNA, the CDR3 is TGCGCCAGCAGCTTGGACCCAACTGATTTCACAGATACGCAGTATTTT. Translating it yields CASSLDPTDFTDTQYF.

This chain connects TRBV5-1 to TRBJ2-1; weak D call: TRBD1 (5 bases). V lost 0 bases and J 10 bases, leaving 11 bases between the germline ends. Germline loops: CDR1 SGHRS, CDR2 YFSETQ. The CDR3 has 13 residues. As DNA, the CDR3 is TGCGCCAGCAGCTTGGGTCCCAAGGGGGAGCAGTTCTTC. Protein product: CASSLGPKGEQFF.

The chain links TRBV3-1 (or the pseudogene TRBV3-2) to TRBJ2-7, with TRBD2 identical over 8 bases. Germline V lookup: CDR1 LGHDT, CDR2 YNNKEL (reference sequence). The CDR3 contains 14 residues. Trimming took 4 bases from V and 2 from J; bases not matched to a gene: 4. The CDR3 coding sequence is TGTGCCAGCAGCCGCGCGGGAGGACCCTACGAGCAGTACTTC. This codes for CASSRAGGPYEQYF.

This rearrangement joins TRBV12-3 or TRBV12-4 to TRBJ1-2; possible D gene TRBD1, 5 bases. This CDR3 region has 13 residues. The CDR3 reads CANDSPSNYGYTF. The DNA for the CDR3 is TGTGCAAACGACAGCCCCTCTAACTATGGCTACACCTTC.

This clone appeared once. This chain connects TRBV28 to TRBJ1-2; 8 bases line up with TRBD1. The junction had 6 bases not matched to a gene; V was cut back by 8 bases and J by 4 bases. This CDR3 spans 13 amino acids. Germline assignment: CDR1 MDHEN and CDR2 SYDVKM. CDR3 in DNA: TGTGCCAGCGGACAGGGTATACGCTATGGCTACACCTTC. It is translated as CASGQGIRYGYTF.

This chain joins TRBV10-3 and TRBJ2-3; 10 bases are shared with TRBD2. V gave up 10 bases and J gave up 1 base; unmatched junction bases: 2. Germline CDR1 reads ENHRY; CDR2 reads SYGVKD. CDR3 length: 13 residues. The CDR3 region is CATGTSGTDTQYF. CDR3 DNA sequence: TGTGCCACCGGGACTAGCGGCACAGATACGCAGTATTTT.

This clone appeared a few times. V usage is TRBV28 and J usage is TRBJ1-2; no reliable D call. CDR3 length: 12 residues. Germline assignment: CDR1 MDHEN and CDR2 SYDVKM. The germline V and J ends were trimmed by 2 bases and 5 bases, with 6 bases remaining between them. Here the CDR3 reads CASSLEEYGYTF. The CDR3 coding sequence is TGTGCCAGCAGTTTAGAGGAGTATGGCTACACCTTC.

The chain is built from TRBV25-1 and TRBJ1-5, with unresolved D. This CDR3 spans 13 amino acids. CDR1 is MGHDK, CDR2 SYGVNS, per germline. V was clipped by 4 bases and J by 5 bases, with 9 bases between them. As DNA, the CDR3 is TGTGCCAGCAGTGGACGGGAGCATCAGCCCCAGCATTTT. It codes for CASSGREHQPQHF. The whole variable domain, filled in from reference TRBV25-1 and TRBJ1-5, reads EADIYQTPRYLVIGTGKKITLECSQTMGHDKMYWYQQDPGMELHLIHYSYGVNSTEKGDLSSESTVSRIRTEHFPLTLESARPSHTSQYLCASSGREHQPQHFGDGTRLSIL.

CDR3 region: CASRKDRPSYTF. The CDR3 coding sequence is TGTGCCAGCAGAAAAGACAGACCCAGCTACACCTTC. V is TRBV21-1 and J is TRBJ1-2; the D segment call TRBD1 is taken from the table without a DNA check. TRBV21-1 is termed a pseudogene. This CDR3 spans 12 amino acids.

This chain links TRBV7-2 with TRBJ1-2, with 8 bases that match TRBD1. Germline V gene sequence: CDR1 SGHTA, CDR2 FQGNSA. This CDR3 has 14 amino acids. Unmatched junction bases numbered 4, after V lost 5 bases and J lost 2 bases. The CDR3 here is CASSPRQGNYGYTF. CDR3 nucleotide sequence: TGTGCCAGCAGCCCCCGACAGGGGAACTATGGCTACACCTTC.

This clone was counted a few times. V usage is TRBV30 and J usage is TRBJ1-1; TRBD1 aligns across 10 bases. Germline V gives CDR1 GTSNPN, CDR2 SVGIG (reference sequence). The junction had 1 base not matched to a gene; V was cut back by 5 bases and J by 1 base. The CDR3 length is 13 residues. In DNA form, the CDR3 reads TGTGCCTGGGACAGGGGGCGGAACACTGAAGCTTTCTTT. Its protein is CAWDRGRNTEAFF.